The source of this T cell receptor (beta chain) is a study of human T cells and chemical hapten exposure (dated by TCRdb to about 2021). Notes on the research overall: For sensitization, 2% DPC in acetone was applied to a roughly 2 cm by roughly 2 cm area of upper inner arm skin. The study tracked peripheral blood TCR repertoire changes in vivo during primary and secondary sensitization to the hapten diphenylcyclopropenone (DPC) in alopecia patients. The libraries were sequenced as a pool, and the TCR yield per sample differed mostly because of small variations in library volumes within the pool. Most of the patients in the cohort were female, and the cohort covered alopecia areata with under or over 50% scalp involvement, alopecia totalis and alopecia universalis. Patient blood was sampled pre-sensitization (week 0) and at 2, 6 and about 24 weeks after DPC sensitization. Patch testing was done on the upper back using Finn chambers containing 0.01% DPC, and results were scored after 6 days according to International Contact Dermatitis Research Group standards. Throughout the roughly 25-week study period, patients were also given weekly therapeutic DPC doses on the scalp. For TCR sequencing, blood came from some 31 alopecia patients at anywhere from one to four time points (pre-sensitization, 2, 6 and 24 weeks).

V and J lose 2 bases and 5 bases, and a span of 12 bases separates them. The CDR3 starts with the cysteine, ends with the phenylalanine, and has 14 residues. Of the read, only the CDR3 DNA is kept; its 42 bases are in frame from base 1. CDR1 and CDR2, per the germline V gene, are SGHTA and FQGTGA. The library relied on RACE. Sequencing used a NextSeq 500. During library preparation, unique molecular identifiers were attached to individual cDNA molecules so that TCRs could be counted quantitatively and reproducibly. For every blood RNA sample, sequencing covered both the TCR alpha and TCR beta chains. For the original study's pipeline: Samples had a median of about 90,000 TCRs, with a range from about 23,224 to 750,000. V, J and CDR3 annotation of the TCR reads was carried out using the Decombinator software suite. For PS versus PT1 abundance plots, all samples were subsampled to the same number of TCRs (28,000). TCRs were defined as expanded if absent before sensitization and observed at least eight times at the 2-week time point. The public reads were quality trimmed at Q25 with fastp and then assembled into clones with MiXCR by TCRdb, keeping productive beta chains. Each entry merges the rows of one CDR3 protein and shows their most common DNA and genes. The V and J calls shown here were made by TCRdb, not taken from the authors' results. This sample lists around 99,000 distinct CDR3 sequences; over 10% were detected once. The top ten clones comprise 2.1% of the sample.

In light of the paper, this sample's time point label describes: patch test 1, 2 weeks after DPC sensitization. The sample's treatment or condition label, in plain terms: therapeutic diphenylcyclopropenone sensitization with weekly scalp DPC. At each patch-test visit, blood was drawn before the patch test was applied. Patients were considered eligible if aged 18 to 70, diagnosed with alopecia and deemed suitable for DPC therapy, and patients were excluded if pregnant. Total RNA was extracted from unfractionated whole blood collected in Tempus Blood RNA tubes. Remarks on this clonotype: Its target antigen remains unknown. No much larger clone exists at a distance of one base, and base qualities are not known.

Here is what the overall study found, with its caveats: Patch test score correlated positively with the number of PT1 expanded TCRs, reaching significance at thresholds 8, 16 and 32 but not at 4. Compared with pre-sensitization or healthy control sets, expanded TCRs formed significantly more large CDR3 similarity clusters, which is consistent with antigen-driven responses. Because all patients had alopecia, a presumed autoimmune disease, the immune response of the patients might differ from that of healthy individuals. Repeated subsampling changed both the strength of the expansion versus patch-test correlation and the threshold at which that correlation became significant. DPC sensitization did not change the number of TCRs with a frequency above 1 in 1000, and there was no evidence of changes in global repertoire structure.

Here the chain combines TRBV7-3 and TRBJ2-5; TRBD1 is a weak D gene call, 6 bases matching. The specimen comprised whole blood, sampled in connection with sensitization to the hapten diphenylcyclopropenone (DPC). This TCR derives from a woman between 40 and 50 years old with alopecia areata. Some clones in this sample may be carry-over from other donors' samples. The CDR3 protein: CASSLAGAEETQYF. The DNA sequence reads TGTGCCAGCAGCTTAGCAGGGGCGGAGGAGACCCAGTACTTC.